The rows below give T cell receptor beta chains drawn from one sample of a study of OX40 agonist ivuxolimab in advanced cancers. The method was immunoSEQ multiplex PCR; TCRdb's version includes in-frame clones alone and lacks a portion of them. The table has some 67,000 clones, 85% seen once; the top ten hold about 0.83%. The sequencing used CD4+ or CD8+ T cells sorted from blood, collected in a trial of the OX40 agonist ivuxolimab. The receptors here all came from an adult with an advanced solid tumor such as melanoma, head and neck, liver or kidney cancer. Each CDR3 is given with its conserved first and last residue. Each record gives: J gene, D gene, V gene, clone size, CDR3 protein, CDR3 DNA. D genes are given only for firm matches. Clone size is stated in some rows and not others, as once, few, many or a class when expanded.

j_call: TRBJ2-1; d_call: -; v_call: TRBV7-9; clone_size: -; cdr3_aa: CASTFVNEQFF; cdr3_nt: TGTGCCAGCACCTTCGTTAATGAGCAGTTCTTC
j_call: TRBJ2-7; d_call: TRBD2; v_call: TRBV5-1; clone_size: once; cdr3_aa: CASSRTSGDSYEQYF; cdr3_nt: TGCGCCAGCAGCAGGACTAGCGGAGACTCCTACGAGCAGTACTTC
j_call: TRBJ2-1; d_call: -; v_call: TRBV15; clone_size: -; cdr3_aa: CATSRDQTPWNEQFF; cdr3_nt: TGTGCCACCAGCAGAGATCAAACTCCCTGGAATGAGCAGTTCTTC
j_call: TRBJ1-1; d_call: -; v_call: TRBV29-1; clone_size: once; cdr3_aa: CSVGQYMNTEAFF; cdr3_nt: TGCAGCGTTGGGCAGTATATGAACACTGAAGCTTTCTTT
j_call: TRBJ2-1; d_call: -; v_call: TRBV28; clone_size: -; cdr3_aa: CASSQGSSSYNEQFF; cdr3_nt: TGTGCCAGCAGTCAGGGGTCAAGCTCCTACAATGAGCAGTTCTTC
j_call: TRBJ1-2; d_call: -; v_call: TRBV7-3; clone_size: -; cdr3_aa: CASSPGQNYGYTF; cdr3_nt: TGTGCCAGCAGCCCAGGACAGAACTATGGCTACACCTTC
j_call: TRBJ2-3; d_call: TRBD2; v_call: TRBV5-4; clone_size: -; cdr3_aa: CASSYRGGSTDTQYF; cdr3_nt: TGTGCCAGCAGCTACCGGGGCGGGAGTACAGATACGCAGTATTTT
j_call: TRBJ2-2; d_call: -; v_call: TRBV7-8; clone_size: -; cdr3_aa: CASSATRRPNTGELFF; cdr3_nt: TGTGCCAGCAGCGCCACCCGAAGACCCAACACCGGGGAGCTGTTTTTT
j_call: TRBJ1-1; d_call: -; v_call: TRBV18; clone_size: -; cdr3_aa: CASSLGSEAFF; cdr3_nt: TGTGCCAGCTCACTGGGTTCTGAAGCTTTCTTT
j_call: TRBJ2-7; d_call: TRBD1; v_call: TRBV18; clone_size: -; cdr3_aa: CASSPFQGADEQYF; cdr3_nt: TGTGCCAGCTCACCATTCCAGGGGGCTGACGAGCAGTACTTC
j_call: TRBJ2-7; d_call: -; v_call: TRBV7-7; clone_size: few; cdr3_aa: CASSFGTGYEQYF; cdr3_nt: TGTGCCAGCAGCTTTGGGACGGGCTACGAGCAGTACTTC
j_call: TRBJ1-2; d_call: -; v_call: TRBV5-1; clone_size: -; cdr3_aa: CASSQDGSYGYTF; cdr3_nt: TGCGCCAGCAGCCAGGACGGGTCCTATGGCTACACCTTC
j_call: TRBJ2-1; d_call: -; v_call: TRBV5-1; clone_size: -; cdr3_aa: CASSLDLNEQFF; cdr3_nt: TGCGCCAGCAGCTTGGATCTCAATGAGCAGTTCTTC
j_call: TRBJ2-1; d_call: -; v_call: TRBV5-1; clone_size: -; cdr3_aa: CASSPLTNNEQFF; cdr3_nt: TGCGCCAGCAGCCCTCTCACGAACAATGAGCAGTTCTTC
j_call: TRBJ1-3; d_call: -; v_call: TRBV30; clone_size: -; cdr3_aa: CARSGDRNTIYF; cdr3_nt: TGTGCCCGGAGTGGGGACCGGAACACCATATATTTT
j_call: TRBJ2-5; d_call: -; v_call: TRBV12-5; clone_size: few; cdr3_aa: CASGFRLQETQYF; cdr3_nt: TGTGCTAGTGGTTTCAGACTCCAAGAGACCCAGTACTTC
j_call: TRBJ2-7; d_call: TRBD1; v_call: TRBV28; clone_size: -; cdr3_aa: CATGTGRNEQYF; cdr3_nt: TGTGCCACCGGGACAGGGAGGAACGAGCAGTACTTC
j_call: TRBJ1-4; d_call: -; v_call: TRBV30; clone_size: -; cdr3_aa: CAWSVGANEKLFF; cdr3_nt: TGTGCCTGGAGTGTGGGGGCTAATGAAAAACTGTTTTTT
j_call: TRBJ2-7; d_call: TRBD2; v_call: TRBV7-2; clone_size: -; cdr3_aa: CASSPRGAGGPSYEQYF; cdr3_nt: TGTGCCAGCAGCCCCCGAGGAGCGGGGGGTCCTTCCTACGAGCAGTACTTC
j_call: TRBJ1-1; d_call: TRBD1; v_call: TRBV5-6; clone_size: -; cdr3_aa: CASSFGWTGEAFF; cdr3_nt: TGTGCCAGCAGCTTCGGTTGGACAGGAGAAGCTTTCTTT
j_call: TRBJ1-3; d_call: TRBD1; v_call: TRBV18; clone_size: once; cdr3_aa: CASSPGTGATGNTIYF; cdr3_nt: TGTGCCAGCTCACCTGGGACAGGGGCTACTGGAAACACCATATATTTT
j_call: TRBJ2-7; d_call: TRBD2; v_call: TRBV2; clone_size: -; cdr3_aa: CASSETGLAEEQYF; cdr3_nt: TGTGCCAGCAGTGAAACGGGACTAGCGGAAGAGCAGTACTTC
j_call: TRBJ2-7; d_call: TRBD2; v_call: TRBV29-1; clone_size: -; cdr3_aa: CSVDLAGDGYEQYF; cdr3_nt: TGCAGCGTTGACCTAGCGGGAGACGGCTACGAGCAGTACTTC
j_call: TRBJ1-1; d_call: TRBD1; v_call: TRBV18; clone_size: -; cdr3_aa: CASSSEIPGQGNTEAFF; cdr3_nt: TGTGCCAGCTCATCCGAGATCCCGGGACAGGGGAACACTGAAGCTTTCTTT
j_call: TRBJ2-7; d_call: TRBD1; v_call: TRBV9; clone_size: -; cdr3_aa: CASSSDRVGLEQYF; cdr3_nt: TGTGCCAGCAGCTCAGACAGGGTGGGTCTCGAGCAGTACTTC
j_call: TRBJ1-3; d_call: -; v_call: TRBV7-6; clone_size: -; cdr3_aa: CASSMAGRGGTIYF; cdr3_nt: TGTGCCAGCAGCATGGCAGGGCGAGGAGGCACCATATATTTT
j_call: TRBJ1-1; d_call: -; v_call: TRBV11-2; clone_size: -; cdr3_aa: CASSPSLNTEAFF; cdr3_nt: TGTGCCAGCAGCCCTTCATTGAACACTGAAGCTTTCTTT
j_call: TRBJ2-7; d_call: -; v_call: TRBV5-3; clone_size: -; cdr3_aa: CARSLSSWTSYEQYF; cdr3_nt: TGTGCCAGAAGCTTGTCCAGTTGGACGTCCTACGAGCAGTACTTC
j_call: TRBJ2-7; d_call: -; v_call: TRBV6-5; clone_size: -; cdr3_aa: CASSYSGGHPYEQYF; cdr3_nt: TGTGCCAGCAGTTACTCCGGGGGGCATCCCTACGAGCAGTACTTC
j_call: TRBJ2-1; d_call: -; v_call: TRBV5-1; clone_size: -; cdr3_aa: CASSLVSDFYNEQFF; cdr3_nt: TGCGCCAGCAGCTTGGTCAGCGACTTCTACAATGAGCAGTTCTTC
j_call: TRBJ1-1; d_call: -; v_call: TRBV18; clone_size: -; cdr3_aa: CASSPGGRTEAFF; cdr3_nt: TGTGCCAGCTCACCAGGGGGCCGCACTGAAGCTTTCTTT
j_call: TRBJ1-2; d_call: -; v_call: TRBV28; clone_size: -; cdr3_aa: CASSWRNYGYTF; cdr3_nt: TGTGCCAGCAGTTGGAGGAACTATGGCTACACCTTC
j_call: TRBJ1-5; d_call: -; v_call: TRBV7-2; clone_size: -; cdr3_aa: CASSPAGQSNQPQHF; cdr3_nt: TGTGCCAGCAGCCCCGCCGGACAGAGCAATCAGCCCCAGCATTTT
j_call: TRBJ2-5; d_call: -; v_call: TRBV7-2; clone_size: -; cdr3_aa: CASSPRQQETQYF; cdr3_nt: TGTGCCAGCAGCCCCAGACAGCAAGAGACCCAGTACTTC
j_call: TRBJ1-1; d_call: -; v_call: TRBV6-1; clone_size: few; cdr3_aa: CASSPEGTEAFF; cdr3_nt: TGTGCCAGCAGCCCGGAGGGAACTGAAGCTTTCTTT
j_call: TRBJ1-1; d_call: -; v_call: TRBV5-1; clone_size: -; cdr3_aa: CASSFGTGKGAFF; cdr3_nt: TGCGCCAGCAGCTTCGGAACAGGGAAAGGAGCTTTCTTT
j_call: TRBJ2-5; d_call: -; v_call: TRBV7-2; clone_size: -; cdr3_aa: CASSFARRETQYF; cdr3_nt: TGTGCCAGCAGCTTCGCTAGGCGAGAGACCCAGTACTTC
j_call: TRBJ1-4; d_call: TRBD1; v_call: TRBV4-1; clone_size: few; cdr3_aa: CASSQEGQSLEKLFF; cdr3_nt: TGCGCCAGCAGCCAAGAGGGACAGTCCCTTGAAAAACTGTTTTTT
j_call: TRBJ2-5; d_call: -; v_call: TRBV15; clone_size: -; cdr3_aa: CATSRGGGETQYF; cdr3_nt: TGTGCCACCAGCAGAGGAGGGGGGGAGACCCAGTACTTC
j_call: TRBJ2-7; d_call: -; v_call: TRBV20-1; clone_size: -; cdr3_aa: CSANIYEQYF; cdr3_nt: TGCAGTGCAAACATCTACGAGCAGTACTTC
j_call: TRBJ1-2; d_call: -; v_call: TRBV28; clone_size: -; cdr3_aa: CASSLGVSYGYTF; cdr3_nt: TGTGCCAGCAGTTTAGGGGTTAGCTATGGCTACACCTTC
j_call: TRBJ2-7; d_call: TRBD2; v_call: TRBV7-6; clone_size: -; cdr3_aa: CASSLGAGDAEQYF; cdr3_nt: TGTGCCAGCAGCTTAGGAGCGGGAGATGCCGAGCAGTACTTC
j_call: TRBJ1-2; d_call: -; v_call: TRBV2; clone_size: -; cdr3_aa: CASILGLGGSGYTF; cdr3_nt: TGTGCCAGCATACTCGGACTCGGGGGTAGTGGCTACACCTTC
j_call: TRBJ1-4; d_call: -; v_call: TRBV11-1; clone_size: -; cdr3_aa: CASSLDGGATEKLFF; cdr3_nt: TGTGCCAGCAGCTTAGACGGAGGGGCCACTGAAAAACTGTTTTTT
j_call: TRBJ1-2; d_call: -; v_call: TRBV5-4; clone_size: -; cdr3_aa: CASRPGGETGYTF; cdr3_nt: TGTGCCAGCAGACCGGGGGGGGAGACGGGCTACACCTTC
j_call: TRBJ1-4; d_call: -; v_call: TRBV21-1; clone_size: -; cdr3_aa: CASSRRRGVATNEKLFF; cdr3_nt: TGTGCCAGCAGTCGTCGCAGGGGGGTTGCAACTAATGAAAAACTGTTTTTT
j_call: TRBJ2-7; d_call: TRBD2; v_call: TRBV6-1; clone_size: -; cdr3_aa: CASSGRGSYEQYF; cdr3_nt: TGTGCCAGCAGTGGGCGCGGGAGCTACGAGCAGTACTTC
j_call: TRBJ2-2; d_call: -; v_call: TRBV19; clone_size: -; cdr3_aa: CASRTRILANTGELFF; cdr3_nt: TGTGCCAGTAGAACGAGGATACTCGCGAACACCGGGGAGCTGTTTTTT
j_call: TRBJ1-1; d_call: -; v_call: TRBV18; clone_size: -; cdr3_aa: CASSPLGRTNTEAFF; cdr3_nt: TGTGCCAGCTCACCTCTGGGACGGACGAACACTGAAGCTTTCTTT
j_call: TRBJ2-5; d_call: -; v_call: TRBV11-2; clone_size: once; cdr3_aa: CASSSYGGSETQYF; cdr3_nt: TGTGCCAGCAGCTCGTACGGGGGCTCGGAGACCCAGTACTTC
j_call: TRBJ1-5; d_call: -; v_call: TRBV18; clone_size: -; cdr3_aa: CASSPGYADQPQHF; cdr3_nt: TGTGCCAGCTCACCGGGCTACGCCGATCAGCCCCAGCATTTT
j_call: TRBJ2-7; d_call: TRBD2; v_call: TRBV6-1; clone_size: -; cdr3_aa: CASSDSGGNEQYF; cdr3_nt: TGTGCCAGCAGTGACAGCGGGGGCAACGAGCAGTACTTC
j_call: TRBJ2-7; d_call: -; v_call: TRBV11-2; clone_size: few; cdr3_aa: CASSLDHSYEQYF; cdr3_nt: TGTGCCAGCAGCTTAGACCACTCCTACGAGCAGTACTTC
j_call: TRBJ1-4; d_call: TRBD1; v_call: TRBV10-3; clone_size: -; cdr3_aa: CAISPGDRVGDEKLFF; cdr3_nt: TGTGCCATCAGCCCAGGGGACAGGGTCGGAGATGAAAAACTGTTTTTT
j_call: TRBJ1-5; d_call: -; v_call: TRBV2; clone_size: few; cdr3_aa: CASSPRRGNQPQHF; cdr3_nt: TGTGCCAGCAGTCCCCGCCGGGGCAATCAGCCCCAGCATTTT